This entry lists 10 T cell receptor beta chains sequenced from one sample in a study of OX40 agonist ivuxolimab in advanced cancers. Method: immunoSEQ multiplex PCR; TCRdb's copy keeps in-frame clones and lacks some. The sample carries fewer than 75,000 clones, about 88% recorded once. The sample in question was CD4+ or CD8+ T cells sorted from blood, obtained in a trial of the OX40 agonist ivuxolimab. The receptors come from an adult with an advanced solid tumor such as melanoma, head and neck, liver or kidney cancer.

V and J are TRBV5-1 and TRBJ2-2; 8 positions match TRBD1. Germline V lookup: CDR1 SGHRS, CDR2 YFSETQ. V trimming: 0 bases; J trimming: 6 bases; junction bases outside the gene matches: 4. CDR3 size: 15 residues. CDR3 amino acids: CASSLEGQGPGELFF. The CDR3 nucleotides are TGCGCCAGCAGCTTGGAAGGACAGGGCCCCGGGGAGCTGTTTTTT.

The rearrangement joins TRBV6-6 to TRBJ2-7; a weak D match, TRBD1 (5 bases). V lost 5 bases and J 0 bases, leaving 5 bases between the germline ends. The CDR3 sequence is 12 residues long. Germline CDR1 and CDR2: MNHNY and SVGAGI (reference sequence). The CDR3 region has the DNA TGTGCCAGCAGTGGGGCCTCCTACGAGCAGTACTTC. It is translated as CASSGASYEQYF.

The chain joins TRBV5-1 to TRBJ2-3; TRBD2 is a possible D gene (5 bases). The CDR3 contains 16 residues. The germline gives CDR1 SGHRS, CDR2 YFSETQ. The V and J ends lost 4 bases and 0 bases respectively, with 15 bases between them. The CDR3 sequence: CASSLGLSTSTDTQYF. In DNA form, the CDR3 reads TGCGCCAGCAGCCTAGGACTGTCGACTAGCACAGATACGCAGTATTTT.

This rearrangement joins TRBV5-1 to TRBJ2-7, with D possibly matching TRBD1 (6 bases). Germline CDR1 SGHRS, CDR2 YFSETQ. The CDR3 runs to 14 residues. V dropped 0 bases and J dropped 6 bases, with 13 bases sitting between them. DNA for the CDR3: TGCGCCAGCAGCTTGGACAGGGTCGGAAGCGAGCAGTACTTC. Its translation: CASSLDRVGSEQYF.

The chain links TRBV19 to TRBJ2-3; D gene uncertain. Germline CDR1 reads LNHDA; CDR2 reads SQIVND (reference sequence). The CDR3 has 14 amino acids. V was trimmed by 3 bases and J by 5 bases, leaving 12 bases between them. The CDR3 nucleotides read TGTGCCAGTAGTATGGCGAGTAGTATAGATACGCAGTATTTT. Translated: CASSMASSIDTQYF. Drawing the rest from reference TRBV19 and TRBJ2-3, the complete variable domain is DGGITQSPKYLFRKEGQNVTLSCEQNLNHDAMYWYRQDPGQGLRLIYYSQIVNDFQKGDIAEGYSVSREKKESFPLTVTSAQKNPTAFYLCASSMASSIDTQYFGPGTRLTVL.

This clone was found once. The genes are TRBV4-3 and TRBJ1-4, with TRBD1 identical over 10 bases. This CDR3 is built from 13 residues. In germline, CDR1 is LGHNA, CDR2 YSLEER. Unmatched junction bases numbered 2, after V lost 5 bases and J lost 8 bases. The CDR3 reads CASSTDRGEKLFF. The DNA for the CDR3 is TGCGCCAGCAGCACGGACAGGGGGGAAAAACTGTTTTTT.

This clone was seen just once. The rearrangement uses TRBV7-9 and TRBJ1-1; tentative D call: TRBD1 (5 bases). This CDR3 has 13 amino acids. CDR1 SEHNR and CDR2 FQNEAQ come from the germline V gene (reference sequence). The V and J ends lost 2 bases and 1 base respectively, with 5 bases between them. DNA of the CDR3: TGTGCCAGCAGCTTACAGGGGAACACTGAAGCTTTCTTT. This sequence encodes CASSLQGNTEAFF.

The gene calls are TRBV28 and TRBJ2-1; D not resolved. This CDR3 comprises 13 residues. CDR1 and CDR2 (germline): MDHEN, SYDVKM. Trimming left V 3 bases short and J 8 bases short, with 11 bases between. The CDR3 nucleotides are TGTGCCAGCAGTTTCTTTGAACTCCATGAGCAGTTCTTC. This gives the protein CASSFFELHEQFF. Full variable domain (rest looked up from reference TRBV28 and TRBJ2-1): DVKVTQSSRYLVKRTGEKVFLECVQDMDHENMFWYRQDPGLGLRLIYFSYDVKMKEKGDIPEGYSVSREKKERFSLILESASTNQTSMYLCASSFFELHEQFFGPGTRLTVL.

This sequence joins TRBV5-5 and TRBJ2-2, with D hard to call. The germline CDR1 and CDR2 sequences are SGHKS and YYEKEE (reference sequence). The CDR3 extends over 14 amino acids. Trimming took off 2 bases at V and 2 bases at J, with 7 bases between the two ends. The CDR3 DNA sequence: TGTGCCAGCAGCTTAGTACTTAACACCGGGGAGCTGTTTTTT. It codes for CASSLVLNTGELFF.

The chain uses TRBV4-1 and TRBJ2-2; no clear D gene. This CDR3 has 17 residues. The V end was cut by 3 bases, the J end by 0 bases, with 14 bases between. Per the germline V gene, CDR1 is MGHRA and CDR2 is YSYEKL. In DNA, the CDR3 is TGCGCCAGCAGCCACGTAATCGGACGGCCGAACACCGGGGAGCTGTTTTTT. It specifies CASSHVIGRPNTGELFF.